Presented here are 11 T cell receptor beta chains from one specimen sequenced in a study of metastatic and nonmetastatic thyroid tumors. All patients were untreated before thyroid surgery. Using MiXCR, TCRdb reanalyzed the PCR reads. Of 12,000 or so clones listed, around 12% are singletons. Specimen: blood. The receptors here all came from a female donor with papillary thyroid cancer or a benign thyroid nodule (not recorded which). Some clones in this sample may be carry-over from other donors' samples.

This clone was seen many times. The chain carries TRBV18 and TRBJ2-2; TRBD1 matches at 8 bases. J lost 3 bases, V lost 3 bases, and 6 bases had no gene match. Germline CDR1 KGHSH, CDR2 LQKENI. The CDR3 loop spans 16 amino acids. The CDR3 here is CASSPRQGSYTGELFF. DNA for the CDR3: TGTGCCAGCTCACCTAGACAGGGGTCATACACCGGGGAGCTGTTTTTT.

This clone came up many times. This chain joins TRBV11-1 and TRBJ2-6, with a weak D call TRBD1 (6 bases). Between the trimmed V and J ends, which lost 5 bases and 2 bases, there was a span of 19 bases. This CDR3 comprises 18 residues. Germline CDR1 is SGHAT and CDR2 is FQDESV (reference sequence). The CDR3 loop is CASSPREGGRTGANVLTF. The CDR3 nucleotides are TGTGCCAGCAGCCCCCGCGAAGGGGGAAGGACTGGGGCCAACGTCCTGACTTTC.

This clone was recorded many times. The chain recombines TRBV7-8 with TRBJ2-2; D gene uncertain. Germline V lookup: CDR1 SGHVS, CDR2 FQNEAQ. CDR3 length: 13 residues. Trimming cost V 2 bases and J 9 bases, with 10 bases left between them. This chain's CDR3 is CASSLWLGRELFF. For the CDR3, the DNA is TGTGCCAGCAGCTTATGGTTAGGGAGGGAGCTGTTTTTT.

There are many counts of this clone. The chain has TRBV5-1 and TRBJ1-1, with 8 bases aligning to TRBD1. The CDR3 has 12 residues. Germline V gene sequence: CDR1 SGHRS, CDR2 YFSETQ. The ends lost 4 bases at V and 5 bases at J; junction bases unmatched: 1. The CDR3 region has the DNA TGCGCCAGCAGCCGACAGGGGACTGAAGCTTTCTTT. Its protein product is CASSRQGTEAFF.

In its sample, this clone ranks as medium-sized (0.01 to 0.1%). This chain joins TRBV4-1 and TRBJ2-1, with 7 bases matching TRBD1. This CDR3 has 15 amino acids. V gave up 0 bases and J gave up 8 bases; unmatched junction bases: 7. In germline, CDR1 is MGHRA, CDR2 YSYEKL. This chain's CDR3 is CASSQDGQAVDEQFF. CDR3 sequence (DNA): TGCGCCAGCAGCCAAGACGGACAGGCGGTGGATGAGCAGTTCTTC.

This clone is categorized as medium-sized. The chain is built from TRBV6-1 and TRBJ1-4; 8 bases align to TRBD1. CDR3 length: 14 amino acids. The germline V gene has CDR1 MNHNS and CDR2 SASEGT. With 5 bases clipped from V and 7 bases from J, the junction kept 6 bases outside the gene matches. In DNA form, the CDR3 reads TGTGCCAGCAGTTCGGGACAGGATCGTGAAAAACTGTTTTTT. This translates into CASSSGQDREKLFF.

This clone was seen only a few times. The gene calls are TRBV27 and TRBJ1-4; weak D call: TRBD1 (5 bases). This CDR3 has 16 residues. Per germline, CDR1 MNHEY and CDR2 SMNVEV (reference sequence). Trimming removed 7 bases at V and 4 bases at J, with 19 bases between. The CDR3 DNA sequence: TGTGCCAGCAATAGGGAACTACAGGTGATTAATGAAAAACTGTTTTTT. Amino acid sequence: CASNRELQVINEKLFF.

The V gene is TRBV5-6, the J gene TRBJ1-5; D is unclear. Germline V gene data show CDR1 as SGHDT and CDR2 as YYEEEE. The V gene lost 3 bases and the J gene lost 4 bases, with 5 bases spanning the gap. The CDR3 runs to 12 residues. The CDR3 bases are TGTGCCAGCAGCTCCACTAATCAGCCCCAGCATTTT. Its protein product is CASSSTNQPQHF.

This clone is classed as medium-sized (0.01 to 0.1%). The chain recombines TRBV3-1 with TRBJ2-7, with 8 positions matching TRBD1. The CDR3 runs to 16 residues. Germline lookup yields CDR1 LGHDT and CDR2 YNNKEL (reference sequence). J gave up 2 bases and V 5 bases, and 11 bases lay outside the gene matches. CDR3 bases: TGTGCCAGCAGCAAACTTTCCCCGGGACAGGCCTACGAGCAGTACTTC. Its protein is CASSKLSPGQAYEQYF.

This clone was observed at least ten times. V and J are TRBV9 and TRBJ1-1, with TRBD1 matching 7 bases. V gave up 0 bases and J gave up 3 bases; unmatched junction bases: 2. This CDR3 has 14 residues. Germline loops: CDR1 SGDLS, CDR2 YYNGEE. The CDR3 reads CASSVVQGYTEAFF. The CDR3 DNA sequence: TGTGCCAGCAGCGTAGTACAGGGGTACACTGAAGCTTTCTTT.

The chain has TRBV10-2 and TRBJ2-5; D might be TRBD1 (5 bases). Trimming took off 7 bases at V and 0 bases at J, with 9 bases between the two ends. Germline V gives CDR1 WSHSY, CDR2 SAAADI. This CDR3 region has 13 residues. The CDR3 sequence is CASNPGYQETQYF. As DNA, the CDR3 is TGCGCCAGCAACCCAGGGTACCAAGAGACCCAGTACTTC.